The present T cell receptor (beta chain) was sequenced within a study of OX40 agonist ivuxolimab in advanced cancers. Study overall: Participants could have had prior anti-PD-1, anti-PD-L1 or anti-CTLA-4 therapy, and 40% had some.

Clones were read by immunoSEQ multiplex PCR, and TCRdb kept only the in-frame ones, dropping some. The profile covers tens of thousands of clones, with 70% to 90% appearing a single time and about a sixth taken by the ten largest. Findings and limits, study-wide: Patients with a partial response at 0.1-3.0 mg/kg had among the lowest clonal expansion.

This CDR3 spans 14 amino acids. The V gene's germline CDR1 is SGHVT and CDR2 SQSDAQ. V lost 1 base and J lost 9, with 15 bases in between. In the case of this clone: Its antigen is currently unknown.

The sequenced sample was CD4+ or CD8+ T cells sorted from blood, obtained in a trial of the OX40 agonist ivuxolimab. The source of this sequence is an adult with an advanced solid tumor such as melanoma, head and neck, liver or kidney cancer. V is TRBV7-4 and J is TRBJ2-5; D not certain. The CDR3 sequence: CASSLEATQDPQYF. The CDR3 coding sequence is TGTGCCAGCAGCTTAGAGGCTACTCAAGACCCCCAGTACTTC.